This is a list of T cell receptor beta chains from one sample in a study of blood T cell repertoires in COVID-19. Measured with immunoSEQ multiplex PCR; TCRdb has only the in-frame clones, and not every one. The sample has about 180,000 clones; 80% to 90% are singletons. The sequenced sample was peripheral blood. The receptors originated from a man aged 55-75 years with acute or convalescent COVID-19. Both conserved end residues are part of each CDR3. The D gene is left open where the match is weak. The listing skips clone size in some rows; elsewhere it reads once, few, many or a size class.

d_call j_call clone_size v_call cdr3_nt cdr3_aa
- TRBJ2-5 - TRBV14 TGTGCCAGCAGCCAAGGGTTGAACAGGAAATTCCAAGAGACCCAGTACTTC CASSQGLNRKFQETQYF
- TRBJ1-1 few TRBV28 TGTGCCAGCAGTAAGGGAGGATCGAACACTGAAGCTTTCTTT CASSKGGSNTEAFF
TRBD1 TRBJ2-5 - TRBV25-1 TGTGCCAGCAGTGAACCTAGAGGGGGACAGCAAGAGACCCAGTACTTC CASSEPRGGQQETQYF
TRBD1 TRBJ1-2 once TRBV5-1 TGCGCCAGCAGCTTGGGTGACAGGGGGCATGGCTACACCTTC CASSLGDRGHGYTF
- TRBJ1-1 - TRBV29-1 TGCAGCGTTGATCAGGGAGCGGGGAACACTGAAGCTTTCTTT CSVDQGAGNTEAFF
TRBD2 TRBJ2-1 - TRBV5-6 TGTGCCAGCAGCGGCCGGACTAGCGGGACTTACAATGAGCAGTTCTTC CASSGRTSGTYNEQFF
- TRBJ2-3 - TRBV6-1 TGTGCCAGCAGTGAGGGGGCCATTAGCACAGATACGCAGTATTTT CASSEGAISTDTQYF
TRBD1 TRBJ1-2 - TRBV27 TGTGCCAGCAGTCGTCCGGGACAGGGTATTGATGGCTACACCTTC CASSRPGQGIDGYTF
TRBD1 TRBJ2-7 once TRBV18 TGTGCCAGCTCACCTACAGGGGGTGGCGAGCAGTACTTC CASSPTGGGEQYF
TRBD2 TRBJ2-7 - TRBV24-1 TGTGCCACCAGTGATTTACTAGCGGGCCCTTCCTACGAGCAGTACTTC CATSDLLAGPSYEQYF
- TRBJ1-2 few TRBV6-2/TRBV6-3 TGTGCCAGCAGTTCGTCCCGGGGTCTCAATGGCTACACCTTC CASSSSRGLNGYTF
TRBD1 TRBJ1-1 - TRBV5-6 TGTGCCAGCAGCCCGAGGGGGACAGCGAACACTGAAGCTTTCTTT CASSPRGTANTEAFF
- TRBJ2-2 - TRBV5-1 TGCGCCAGCAGCCCCGGGTGGGTACCCGGGGAGCTGTTTTTT CASSPGWVPGELFF
- TRBJ2-7 - TRBV6-5 TGTGCCAGCAGTTCCCGGGGTTCCTACGAGCAGTACTTC CASSSRGSYEQYF
TRBD2 TRBJ2-2 - TRBV19 TGTGCCAGTAGTATTTTAGCGGTTGGACTAGCGGGAGGACGGACCGGGGAGCTGTTTTTT CASSILAVGLAGGRTGELFF
- TRBJ1-3 - TRBV2 TGTGCCAGCAATGGAGGACGTCGCTCTGGAAACACCATATATTTT CASNGGRRSGNTIYF
- TRBJ2-7 - TRBV25-1 TGTGCCAGCAGTGGCCGGGGGGCTGGGGTCGGGCAGTACTTC CASSGRGAGVGQYF
- TRBJ1-4 - TRBV6-4 TGTGCCAGCATCCCTCCCAGCAGGCCTGAAAAACTGTTTTTT CASIPPSRPEKLFF
- TRBJ2-5 - TRBV7-2 TGTGCCAGCAGCTTATACGCGCCCAGGGATAAAGAGACCCAGTACTTC CASSLYAPRDKETQYF
- TRBJ2-7 - TRBV6-5 TGTGCCAGCAGGGGGGGTTTGTACGAGCAGTACTTC CASRGGLYEQYF
TRBD2 TRBJ2-7 - TRBV19 TGTGCCAGTAGTACCAACCGGGACACCCGGACTAGCGGGAGTTACGAGCAGTACTTC CASSTNRDTRTSGSYEQYF
- TRBJ2-7 - TRBV7-2 TGTGCCAGCAGCTGGGACCTCCAGAGGGGGGAGCAGTACTTC CASSWDLQRGEQYF
- TRBJ2-1 - TRBV18 TGTGCCAGCTCCCAACTAGTGGCGGATGAGCAGTTCTTC CASSQLVADEQFF
- TRBJ2-7 - TRBV27 TGTGCCAGCAGTATTCACAAGTCCTACGAGCAGTACTTC CASSIHKSYEQYF
- TRBJ2-5 - TRBV30 TGTGCCTGGAGTAGGGGGTACCAAGAGACCCAGTACTTC CAWSRGYQETQYF
- TRBJ2-2 - TRBV18 TGTGCCAGCTCACCAGTCGGCACCGGGGAGCTGTTTTTT CASSPVGTGELFF
TRBD1 TRBJ1-1 once TRBV6-5 TGTGCCAGCAGTTCGGGGACAGGGTGGGTCACTGAAGCTTTCTTT CASSSGTGWVTEAFF